This entry concerns a single TCR beta chain. The assay was immunoSEQ multiplex PCR, and TCRdb's table has in-frame clones only and misses some. The repertoire consists of approximately 290,000 clones, with roughly 85% occurring once and the leading ten covering 4% to 4.5%. Individuals drawn from around 25 US areas were about 18 to 90 years old. The study assigned cohorts using participant-reported clinical history. These data come from a study of blood T cell repertoires in COVID-19. This CDR3 spans 15 amino acids. V lost 5 bases, J lost 6 bases, and 10 bases stayed unmatched. Germline V lookup: CDR1 SGHTA, CDR2 FQGNSA.

This clonotype was obtained from a young woman who had recovered from COVID-19. The chain employs TRBV7-2 and TRBJ1-5; 7 positions match TRBD1. The sequencing sample was made of PBMCs or T cells enriched from blood (not recorded which). The DNA for the CDR3 is TGTGCCAGCAGCGACTGGCGGGACAGAAGTCAGCCCCAGCATTTT. Protein product: CASSDWRDRSQPQHF.